The 6 T cell receptor beta chains listed next were all sequenced from one sample in a study of blood T cells in healthy people across ages. Next came a second PCR, run for about 6 to 12 cycles, which used a sample-barcoded 5' primer along with a J-beta primer mix. MiXCR, run by TCRdb on the 5' RACE reads, gives a single entry per CDR3 protein. This sample has roughly 1.5 million distinct CDR3 sequences, with 35% to 45% found just once. Sequenced sample: blood. These receptors were collected from a woman younger than 35 in good health.

The chain employs TRBV9 and TRBJ2-7; TRBD2 is a possible D gene (7 bases). Per the germline V gene, CDR1 is SGDLS and CDR2 is YYNGEE. The V and J ends lost 4 bases and 7 bases respectively, with 24 bases between them. The CDR3 length is 16 residues. The CDR3 bases are TGTGCCAGCAGCCGTAGTGGGGGGGCTCTTTACAATGAGCAGTACTTC. Amino acid sequence: CASSRSGGALYNEQYF.

The chain carries TRBV28 and TRBJ2-7; D is tentatively TRBD1 or TRBD2 (5 bases each). The tail of the sequence fits TRBJ2-4 better, so the J call may be wrong. In germline, CDR1 is MDHEN, CDR2 SYDVKM. This CDR3 comprises 12 residues. CDR3 region: CASRGTGSIQYF. Written as DNA, the CDR3 is TGTGCCAGCAGGGGGACGGGAAGCATTCAGTACTTC.

There are many counts of this clonotype. The chain is built from TRBV28 and TRBJ1-6, with D tentatively TRBD1 (5 bases). CDR3 size: 13 residues. Germline V CDR1 and CDR2: MDHEN, SYDVKM. Trimming removed 3 bases at V and 13 bases at J, with 13 bases between. The CDR3 loop reads CASSFPTGTPLHF. The CDR3 coding sequence is TGTGCCAGCAGTTTCCCGACCGGGACCCCCCTCCACTTT.

The J gene is TRBJ2-5, the V gene TRBV5-1, with D tentatively TRBD1 or TRBD2 (5 bases each). Germline assignment: CDR1 SGHRS and CDR2 YFSETQ. Between the trimmed V and J ends, which lost 5 bases and 4 bases, there was a span of 15 bases. This CDR3 spans 14 amino acids. CDR3 DNA: TGCGCCAGCAGGGGATCAGGGACGCGAGAGACCCAGTACTTC. As protein: CASRGSGTRETQYF.

This clonotype was counted many times. The rearrangement joins TRBV7-2 to TRBJ1-4; 7 bases align to TRBD1. The germline CDR1 and CDR2 sequences are SGHTA and FQGNSA. V shed 5 bases and J 0 bases; nucleotides not matched to a gene: 3. This CDR3 comprises 15 residues. The CDR3 sequence is CASSKTGPTNEKLFF. DNA for the CDR3: TGTGCCAGCAGCAAGACAGGGCCAACTAATGAAAAACTGTTTTTT. Together with reference TRBV7-2 and TRBJ1-4, the CDR3 gives the full variable domain: GAGVSQSPSNKVTEKGKDVELRCDPISGHTALYWYRQSLGQGLEFLIYFQGNSAPDKSGLPSDRFSAERTGGSVSTLTIQRTQQEDSAVYLCASSKTGPTNEKLFFGSGTQLSVL.

The chain's CDR3 is CASSQVAYTGIGYEQYF. In DNA, the CDR3 is TGCGCCAGCAGCCAAGTAGCATACACCGGGATAGGCTACGAGCAGTACTTC. The chain is built from TRBV4-3 and TRBJ2-7; the D gene is possibly TRBD2 (5 bases). With 1 base removed from V and 3 bases from J, the gap between germline ends came to 19 bases. The CDR3 has 17 amino acids. Germline CDR1 reads LGHNA; CDR2 reads YSLEER.